Each of the 32 T cell receptor beta chains below was sequenced from the same sample in a study of blood T cell repertoires in COVID-19. Here immunoSEQ multiplex PCR was the method, and the copy in TCRdb shows in-frame clones only, minus some. Altogether about 250,000 clones are present, roughly four fifths being singletons, with the ten largest covering roughly 9.8%. The specimen sequenced was peripheral blood. These receptors were obtained from a man at least 80 years old with acute or convalescent COVID-19.

This chain uses TRBV2 with TRBJ1-1; D perhaps matches TRBD1 (6 bases). There are 14 residues in the CDR3. The germline V gene has CDR1 SNHLY and CDR2 FYNNEI. V lost 5 bases to trimming and J lost 0 bases, with 10 bases between them. The CDR3 DNA reads as TGTGCCAGCAGTTTACAGGGTTTGAACACTGAAGCTTTCTTT. As protein: CASSLQGLNTEAFF. The full variable domain, its missing parts supplied by reference TRBV2 and TRBJ1-1, is EPEVTQTPSHQVTQMGQEVILRCVPISNHLYFYWYRQILGQKVEFLVSFYNNEISEKSEIFDDQFSVERPDGSNFTLKIRSTKLEDSAMYFCASSLQGLNTEAFFGQGTRLTVV.

The chain has TRBV6-2 or TRBV6-3 and TRBJ2-1; the match to TRBD2 covers 8 bases. V was clipped by 6 bases and J by 5 bases; unmatched bases: 3. The CDR3 is made up of 13 amino acids. CDR1 and CDR2 (germline): MNHEY, SVGEGT. CDR3 DNA sequence: TGTGCCAGCAGCCGGACTAGCCACAATGAGCAGTTCTTC. It is translated as CASSRTSHNEQFF.

This clone was counted a few times. J is TRBJ1-6 and V is TRBV14, with TRBD1 matching over 7 bases. Looked up from germline, CDR1 is SGHDN and CDR2 is FVKESK. The V segment lost 0 bases and the J segment 4 bases; nucleotides outside the gene matches: 12. CDR3 length: 19 residues. The DNA of the CDR3 is TGTGCCAGCAGCCAAGATAGACCCGAGACAGGGCGTTATAATTCACCCCTCCACTTT. This codes for CASSQDRPETGRYNSPLHF.

The chain employs TRBV19 and TRBJ1-4, with D tentatively TRBD1 (5 bases). This CDR3 contains 15 residues. Trimming cost V 6 bases and J 1 base, with 12 bases left between them. Germline loops: CDR1 LNHDA, CDR2 SQIVND (reference sequence). CDR3 in DNA: TGTGCCAGTAGCCGGGGGAAGAGAACTAATGAAAAACTGTTTTTT. It specifies CASSRGKRTNEKLFF.

J is TRBJ1-6 and V is TRBV5-1; D call uncertain. This CDR3 is 14 amino acids long. With 4 bases removed from V and 7 bases from J, the gap between germline ends came to 12 bases. CDR1 is SGHRS and CDR2 is YFSETQ in the germline V gene. CDR3 region: CASSPQVGNSPLHF. In DNA form, the CDR3 reads TGCGCCAGCAGCCCTCAGGTTGGGAATTCACCCCTCCACTTT.

The CDR3 loop is CASRNSGRASHTGELFF. The CDR3 DNA reads TGTGCCAGCAGGAATAGCGGGAGGGCCTCCCACACCGGGGAGCTGTTTTTT. The gene calls are TRBV2 and TRBJ2-2, with 11 bases identical to TRBD2. The V gene's germline CDR1 is SNHLY and CDR2 FYNNEI. Losses at the gene ends were 6 bases for V and 3 bases for J; bases not matched to a gene: 9. The CDR3 runs 17 residues. The variable domain in full, completed from reference TRBV2 and TRBJ2-2, reads EPEVTQTPSHQVTQMGQEVILRCVPISNHLYFYWYRQILGQKVEFLVSFYNNEISEKSEIFDDQFSVERPDGSNFTLKIRSTKLEDSAMYFCASRNSGRASHTGELFFGEGSRLTVL.

This clone was counted between two and nine times. CDR3 DNA: TGTGCCAGTAGTCAGGGGACCAATTCACCCCTCCACTTT. Its translation is CASSQGTNSPLHF. This chain uses TRBV19 with TRBJ1-6, with a weak D call TRBD1 (6 bases). The CDR3 has 13 residues. Germline CDR1 and CDR2: LNHDA and SQIVND (reference sequence). V dropped 5 bases and J dropped 7 bases, with 9 bases sitting between them.

The chain carries TRBV5-1 and TRBJ1-4; D gene ambiguous. CDR1 and CDR2 from the germline V gene are SGHRS and YFSETQ. The V end was cut by 4 bases, the J end by 4 bases, with 11 bases between. This CDR3 contains 14 residues. DNA for the CDR3: TGCGCCAGCAGCCCAGGAGGCGTTAATGAAAAACTGTTTTTT. Its translation: CASSPGGVNEKLFF.

The gene calls are TRBV5-1 and TRBJ2-7; 8 bases align to TRBD1. The CDR3 is 13 residues long. V shed 0 bases and J 9 bases; nucleotides not matched to a gene: 5. Germline V gene data show CDR1 as SGHRS and CDR2 as YFSETQ. DNA for the CDR3: TGCGCCAGCAGCTTGGGACAGGGGAGTCCGCAGTACTTC. Protein: CASSLGQGSPQYF.

This chain links TRBV20-1 with TRBJ2-4; 7 bases fit TRBD2. Germline-derived CDR1 and CDR2 are DFQATT and SNEGSKA (reference sequence). The V segment lost 3 bases and the J segment 2 bases; nucleotides outside the gene matches: 7. The CDR3 runs 15 residues. DNA for the CDR3: TGCAGTGCTAGTTCTGGGGGGGGGACCAAAAACATTCAGTACTTC. It is translated as CSASSGGGTKNIQYF.

The rearrangement links TRBV21-1 to TRBJ2-3; TRBD2, as called in the table, went unchecked against the DNA. TRBV21-1 is listed as a pseudogene. There are 19 residues in the CDR3. The DNA for the CDR3 is TGTGCCAGCAGCAAATCAGGGCGGGGGGCCGGGACACACACAGATACGCAGTATTTT. Its translation: CASSKSGRGAGTHTDTQYF.

This chain uses TRBV2 with TRBJ1-1; the D gene is possibly TRBD1 (5 bases). The CDR3 loop spans 12 amino acids. V was trimmed by 7 bases and J by 9 bases, leaving 15 bases between them. Germline-derived CDR1 and CDR2 are SNHLY and FYNNEI. In DNA form, the CDR3 reads TGTGCCAGCACCATCCTCGGGGGTAAAGCTTTCTTT. Translating it yields CASTILGGKAFF.

The genes are TRBV6-5 and TRBJ1-1, with 9 bases matching TRBD1. V shed 2 bases and J 11 bases; nucleotides not matched to a gene: 12. This CDR3 is built from 15 residues. Germline values: CDR1 MNHEY, CDR2 SVGAGI. CDR3 coding DNA: TGTGCCAGCAGTTACATGGGACAGGGAACTAGGATGGCTTTCTTT. Translation: CASSYMGQGTRMAFF.

The CDR3 loop reads CATSERGQQENLHSGNTIYF. The CDR3 DNA is TGTGCCACCAGTGAGAGGGGACAGCAAGAGAACCTACACTCTGGAAACACCATATATTTT. The V call is TRBV24-1, the J call TRBJ1-3, with 7 bases lining up with TRBD1. Trimming cost V 4 bases and J 0 bases; bases outside gene matches: 17. The CDR3 length is 20 residues. Germline loops: CDR1 KGHDR, CDR2 SFDVKD.

The chain carries TRBV12-2 and TRBJ2-2; the D call of TRBD2 is as the table states it, not checked on the DNA. TRBV12-2 is shown as a pseudogene. The CDR3 is made up of 14 amino acids. The CDR3 nucleotides read TGTGCAAGTCGCTTAGTGGCGGGGCCCGGGGAGCTGTTTTTT. This codes for CASRLVAGPGELFF.

This clone has just one count. V usage is TRBV7-9 and J usage is TRBJ1-1, with 7 bases aligning to TRBD1. CDR3 length: 14 amino acids. Germline V CDR1 and CDR2: SEHNR, FQNEAQ (reference sequence). V lost 8 bases and J lost 1; bases outside the gene matches: 7. CDR3 sequence: CASFNRGTNTEAFF. The DNA of the CDR3 is TGTGCCAGCTTTAACAGGGGCACGAACACTGAAGCTTTCTTT.

V usage is TRBV2 and J usage is TRBJ1-5, with 8 bases that match TRBD1. Germline CDR1 and CDR2: SNHLY and FYNNEI. The trim removed 3 bases at V and 4 bases at J, leaving 5 bases unmatched. This CDR3 is 15 amino acids long. The CDR3 coding sequence is TGTGCCAGCAGTGAGGACAGGACAGGGAATCAGCCCCAGCATTTT. It codes for CASSEDRTGNQPQHF. Using reference TRBV2 and TRBJ1-5 for the parts outside the CDR3, the full variable domain is EPEVTQTPSHQVTQMGQEVILRCVPISNHLYFYWYRQILGQKVEFLVSFYNNEISEKSEIFDDQFSVERPDGSNFTLKIRSTKLEDSAMYFCASSEDRTGNQPQHFGDGTRLSIL.

This chain connects TRBV6-5 to TRBJ1-5; D unresolved. Germline-derived CDR1 and CDR2 are MNHEY and SVGAGI. The length of the CDR3 is 14 residues. The germline V and J ends were trimmed by 3 bases and 7 bases, with 13 bases remaining between them. The CDR3 DNA sequence: TGTGCCAGCAGTTATAAGATAGTGGGCCAGCCCCAGCATTTT. Protein sequence: CASSYKIVGQPQHF.

This chain uses TRBV10-3 with TRBJ2-1; no clear D gene. Germline CDR1 is ENHRY and CDR2 is SYGVKD. V was shortened by 4 bases and J by 4 bases, with 17 bases between the two germline ends. The CDR3 spans 16 residues. The CDR3 loop is CAISALSADSYNEQFF. The DNA for the CDR3 is TGTGCCATCAGTGCCCTAAGCGCAGATTCGTACAATGAGCAGTTCTTC.

V and J are TRBV19 and TRBJ1-1; tentative D call: TRBD1 (6 bases). Germline CDR1 and CDR2: LNHDA and SQIVND (reference sequence). The V gene lost 6 bases and the J gene lost 6 bases, with 14 bases spanning the gap. CDR3 size: 13 residues. The CDR3 coding sequence is TGTGCCAGTAGACTGCGTCAGGGGTCTGAAGCTTTCTTT. This gives the protein CASRLRQGSEAFF.

J is TRBJ1-3 and V is TRBV19, with TRBD1 as a possible D gene (5 bases). V was clipped by 6 bases and J by 0 bases, with 18 bases between them. The CDR3 length is 17 residues. The germline CDR1 and CDR2 sequences are LNHDA and SQIVND (reference sequence). CDR3 in amino acids: CASRDSDSPFSGNTIYF. In DNA form, the CDR3 reads TGTGCCAGTAGGGATTCCGACAGTCCGTTCTCTGGAAACACCATATATTTT.

V is TRBV10-2 and J is TRBJ2-7; 8 bases are a match to TRBD2. The CDR3 runs to 13 residues. With V trimmed by 10 bases and J by 4 bases, 9 bases remained unmatched. Looked up from germline, CDR1 is WSHSY and CDR2 is SAAADI. CDR3 amino acids: CATFRGGGYEQYF. The CDR3 bases are TGCGCCACTTTTCGGGGGGGCGGGTACGAGCAGTACTTC.

The chain links TRBV28 to TRBJ1-5, with D hard to call. The CDR3 has 12 residues. Germline V gene lookup returns CDR1 MDHEN and CDR2 SYDVKM. The germline V and J ends were trimmed by 6 bases and 4 bases, with 7 bases remaining between them. CDR3: CASRAGNQPQHF. The CDR3 region has the DNA TGTGCCAGCAGGGCGGGAAATCAGCCCCAGCATTTT. Looking up the rest from reference TRBV28 and TRBJ1-5 gives the full variable domain: DVKVTQSSRYLVKRTGEKVFLECVQDMDHENMFWYRQDPGLGLRLIYFSYDVKMKEKGDIPEGYSVSREKKERFSLILESASTNQTSMYLCASRAGNQPQHFGDGTRLSIL.

The chain recombines TRBV20-1 with TRBJ1-2; D perhaps matches TRBD1 (6 bases). V lost 7 bases, J lost 8 bases, and 20 bases lay in between. The CDR3 loop spans 13 amino acids. CDR1 DFQATT and CDR2 SNEGSKA come from the germline V gene (reference sequence). Here the CDR3 reads CSDSGGRSRGYTF. CDR3 DNA: TGCAGTGATAGTGGGGGGCGCTCGAGGGGCTACACCTTC.

The chain combines TRBV2 with TRBJ1-4, with D maybe TRBD1 (5 bases). CDR3 size: 17 residues. CDR1 and CDR2 (germline): SNHLY, FYNNEI. Trimming took off 7 bases at V and 0 bases at J, with 18 bases between the two ends. CDR3 sequence (DNA): TGTGCCAGCACCCACGAAGGGGCGAGTACAACTAATGAAAAACTGTTTTTT. The encoded protein is CASTHEGASTTNEKLFF.

In nucleotides, the CDR3 is TGCGCCAGCAGACAGGGGGCCCTTAGCGATACGCAGTATTTT. The encoded protein is CASRQGALSDTQYF. V gene TRBV5-1 combines with J gene TRBJ2-3, with TRBD1 identical over 9 bases. The CDR3 is 14 amino acids. Germline V gene data show CDR1 as SGHRS and CDR2 as YFSETQ. With V trimmed by 5 bases and J by 6 bases, 7 bases remained unmatched.

This clone was observed a handful of times. The rearrangement links TRBV30 to TRBJ1-2; TRBD1 matches at 8 bases. The V segment lost 2 bases and the J segment 6 bases; nucleotides outside the gene matches: 5. This CDR3 region has 13 residues. Germline loops: CDR1 GTSNPN, CDR2 SVGIG (reference sequence). The CDR3 is CAWSPTGVDGYTF. The CDR3 DNA follows: TGTGCCTGGAGTCCGACAGGGGTCGATGGCTACACCTTC.

V gene TRBV5-1 combines with J gene TRBJ1-1; D is unclear. CDR1 is SGHRS and CDR2 is YFSETQ in the germline V gene. V was pared by 1 base and J by 0 bases, with 4 bases between. CDR3 length: 13 amino acids. Written as DNA, the CDR3 is TGCGCCAGCAGCTTGAATATGAACACTGAAGCTTTCTTT. Protein sequence: CASSLNMNTEAFF.

The J gene is TRBJ1-5, the V gene TRBV24-1; no definite D call. Per the germline V gene, CDR1 is KGHDR and CDR2 is SFDVKD. The CDR3 extends over 14 amino acids. V lost 8 bases and J 2 bases, leaving 12 bases between the germline ends. The CDR3 DNA reads TGTGCCACCACCGCTCGGCGGGGCAATCAGCCCCAGCATTTT. Its protein is CATTARRGNQPQHF.

This chain connects TRBV12-3 or TRBV12-4 to TRBJ1-4; TRBD1 aligns across 8 bases. V lost 6 bases to trimming and J lost 10 bases; unmatched junction nucleotides: 7. The CDR3 is made up of 13 amino acids. CDR3 nucleotides: TGTGCCAGCAGATCACAGGGGGAACGAAAACTGTTTTTT. Translating gives CASRSQGERKLFF.

There are a few counts of this clone. The V and J genes are TRBV4-1 and TRBJ1-6, with D uncertain. Germline V gene lookup returns CDR1 MGHRA and CDR2 YSYEKL. V was cut by 0 bases and J by 0 bases, with 15 bases left in between. The CDR3 covers 19 residues. The CDR3 loop reads CASSQETAGPSSYNSPLHF. The CDR3 DNA sequence: TGCGCCAGCAGCCAAGAAACGGCGGGCCCAAGCTCCTATAATTCACCCCTCCACTTT.

The chain has TRBV3-1 (or the pseudogene TRBV3-2) and TRBJ1-4, with D maybe TRBD1 (6 bases). The germline V gene encodes CDR1 LGHDT and CDR2 YNNKEL (reference sequence). V shed 5 bases and J shed 5 bases, with 12 bases lying between them. This CDR3 region has 14 residues. The CDR3 DNA sequence: TGTGCCAGCAGCATACAGGGACGGAATGAAAAACTGTTTTTT. Its protein is CASSIQGRNEKLFF.